A single sample is the source of the 3 T cell receptor beta chains below, sequenced in a study of response to subunit inactivated influenza vaccine. TCRdb used MiXCR to reprocess the RT-PCR reads, holding one entry per CDR3 protein. The sample has just under 250,000 distinct CDR3 sequences, 12% seen once. Material: non-naive T cells sorted from PBMCs, obtained approximately 15 days before vaccination. All receptors come from a man in his fifties or sixties who received an inactivated influenza vaccine.

This clonotype appeared many times. V and J are TRBV7-9 and TRBJ2-7, with a weak D call TRBD2 (5 bases). The ends were cut back, 1 base at V and 6 bases at J, with 13 bases in the middle. Germline CDR1 SEHNR, CDR2 FQNEAQ (reference sequence). The CDR3 length is 14 residues. The CDR3 reads CASSLVSRGSEQYF. CDR3 bases: TGTGCCAGCAGCTTAGTTAGCCGTGGGAGCGAGCAGTACTTC.

This chain links TRBV27 with TRBJ2-2, with 8 bases aligning to TRBD1. J was trimmed by 3 bases and V by 3 bases; bases with no gene match: 6. CDR1 MNHEY and CDR2 SMNVEV come from the germline V gene (reference sequence). The CDR3 is made up of 16 amino acids. CDR3 in DNA: TGTGCCAGCAGTTTTTCTGCGGGACAGGACACCGGGGAGCTGTTTTTT. As protein: CASSFSAGQDTGELFF.

This chain connects TRBV27 to TRBJ1-1; unclear D gene. Trimming removed 2 bases at V and 0 bases at J, with 13 bases between. Per germline, CDR1 MNHEY and CDR2 SMNVEV (reference sequence). This CDR3 region has 16 residues. CDR3 sequence (DNA): TGTGCCAGCAGTTTACAGCGTGGGTTGATGAACACTGAAGCTTTCTTT. Its translation is CASSLQRGLMNTEAFF.